These 17 T cell receptor beta chains were sequenced from one sample in a study of T cells in Graves' hyperthyroidism and ophthalmopathy. Amplification targeted TCR beta CDR3 regions from RNA transcripts. HTBI primers were used for first-round RT-PCR of the TCR CDR3. A single record per CDR3 protein comes from TCRdb applying MiXCR to the multiplex PCR reads. The repertoire holds around 300,000 distinct CDR3 sequences, with around a fifth as singletons. Sequenced material: blood. These receptors all come from a man aged 45-65 years with Graves' ophthalmopathy.

The V call is TRBV27, the J call TRBJ2-2, with D hard to call. With 5 bases removed from V and 6 bases from J, the gap between germline ends came to 13 bases. Germline CDR1 MNHEY, CDR2 SMNVEV (reference sequence). The CDR3 spans 14 residues. The CDR3 DNA follows: TGTGCCAGCAGTCAACTTACGGTGGCCGGGGAGCTGTTTTTT. Residues: CASSQLTVAGELFF.

In this sample, this clonotype turned up a few times. This may stem from a read error, because a much larger clone lies one nucleotide away. V gene TRBV5-1 combines with J gene TRBJ2-1; 8 bases match TRBD1. CDR1 is SGHRS, CDR2 YFSETQ, per germline. This CDR3 is built from 15 residues. This CDR3 reads CASSDGQGSYNGQFF. The CDR3 region has the DNA TGCGCCAGCTCCGACGGACAGGGTTCCTACAATGGGCAGTTCTTC.

This chain joins TRBV7-3 and TRBJ1-4; TRBD1 is a possible D gene (5 bases). CDR3 size: 15 residues. The germline gives CDR1 SGHTA, CDR2 FQGTGA. V was pared by 5 bases and J by 7 bases, with 17 bases between. Here the CDR3 reads CASSLSGGESEKLFF. The CDR3 DNA reads TGTGCCAGCAGCCTCTCCGGGGGGGAGAGTGAAAAACTGTTTTTT. Together with reference TRBV7-3 and TRBJ1-4, the CDR3 gives the full variable domain: GAGVSQTPSNKVTEKGKYVELRCDPISGHTALYWYRQSLGQGPEFLIYFQGTGAADDSGLPNDRFFAVRPEGSVSTLKIQRTERGDSAVYLCASSLSGGESEKLFFGSGTQLSVL.

This chain uses TRBV5-1 with TRBJ1-2; D might be TRBD1 (5 bases). The CDR3 is 16 residues long. With 0 bases removed from V and 4 bases from J, the gap between germline ends came to 16 bases. Germline V CDR1 and CDR2: SGHRS, YFSETQ. The CDR3 sequence: CASSLDEGRIFYGYTF. The CDR3 DNA reads as TGCGCCAGCAGCTTGGACGAGGGACGGATCTTCTATGGCTACACCTTC.

This clonotype was detected only a few times. V and J are TRBV18 and TRBJ1-5; D call uncertain. The ends were cut back, 0 bases at V and 2 bases at J, with 14 bases in the middle. Germline values: CDR1 KGHSH, CDR2 LQKENI. The length of the CDR3 is 17 residues. The CDR3 DNA follows: TGTGCCAGCTCACCACCGGACTCCCGGCGGGGCAATCAGCCCCAGCATTTT. This translates into CASSPPDSRRGNQPQHF.

This clonotype was detected a few times. This sequence joins TRBV6-1 and TRBJ1-6, with no clear D. CDR3 size: 11 residues. The V end was cut by 8 bases, the J end by 15 bases, with 14 bases between. CDR1 is MNHNS and CDR2 is SASEGT in the germline V gene. The CDR3 DNA is TGTGCCAGCGGACTAAGGTTTGACCTCCACTTT. Its protein product is CASGLRFDLHF.

The V call is TRBV7-3, the J call TRBJ2-2; D possibly corresponds to TRBD2 (6 bases). V was shortened by 1 base and J by 1 base, with 7 bases between the two germline ends. CDR3 size: 15 residues. Germline lookup yields CDR1 SGHTA and CDR2 FQGTGA. For the CDR3, the DNA is TGTGCCAGCAGCTTAAGCGGGGTGAACACCGGGGAGCTGTTTTTT. It translates to CASSLSGVNTGELFF. Using reference TRBV7-3 and TRBJ2-2 for the parts outside the CDR3, the full variable domain is GAGVSQTPSNKVTEKGKYVELRCDPISGHTALYWYRQSLGQGPEFLIYFQGTGAADDSGLPNDRFFAVRPEGSVSTLKIQRTERGDSAVYLCASSLSGVNTGELFFGEGSRLTVL.

The chain joins TRBV27 to TRBJ2-7, with a possible D match to TRBD2 (7 bases). V lost 5 bases, J lost 3 bases, and 8 bases lay in between. Per germline, CDR1 MNHEY and CDR2 SMNVEV (reference sequence). The CDR3 consists of 12 residues. The CDR3 DNA reads as TGTGCCAGCAGTAGGGGGGGCTACGAGCAGTACTTC. It encodes CASSRGGYEQYF.

The chain is built from TRBV4-2 and TRBJ2-7, with D maybe TRBD2 (6 bases). The CDR3 is made up of 16 amino acids. V was pared by 0 bases and J by 0 bases, with 12 bases between. Germline V gives CDR1 LGHNA, CDR2 YNFKEQ. DNA for the CDR3: TGTGCCAGCAGCCAAGAACAAGCGGGCAGCTCCTACGAGCAGTACTTC. Its protein product is CASSQEQAGSSYEQYF.

This clonotype was observed at least ten times. The chain combines TRBV5-1 with TRBJ2-1, with no clear D. Trimming took off 0 bases at V and 8 bases at J, with 9 bases between the two ends. This CDR3 is built from 13 residues. Germline CDR1 is SGHRS and CDR2 is YFSETQ. CDR3 sequence: CASSLVRVDEQFF. In DNA, the CDR3 is TGCGCCAGCAGCTTGGTAAGAGTCGATGAGCAGTTCTTC.

Many counts were recorded for this clonotype. V gene TRBV5-5 combines with J gene TRBJ2-3; 10 bases are shared with TRBD2. The V and J ends lost 0 bases and 3 bases, in that order; junction bases with no gene match: 7. The germline CDR1 and CDR2 sequences are SGHKS and YYEKEE (reference sequence). The CDR3 extends over 17 amino acids. CDR3 loop: CASSLEASGSGTDTQYF. DNA for the CDR3: TGTGCCAGCAGCTTGGAGGCTAGCGGGAGCGGGACAGATACGCAGTATTTT.

In this sample, this clonotype turned up many times. The chain uses TRBV11-2 and TRBJ2-7; D is uncertain. Trimming left V 5 bases short and J 2 bases short, with 10 bases between. This CDR3 is 13 amino acids long. Germline CDR1 and CDR2: SGHAT and FQNNGV. CDR3 coding DNA: TGTGCCAGCAGCGTTAGGGCGACCTACGAGCAGTACTTC. Amino acids: CASSVRATYEQYF. The whole variable domain, filled in from reference TRBV11-2 and TRBJ2-7, reads EAGVAQSPRYKIIEKRQSVAFWCNPISGHATLYWYQQILGQGPKLLIQFQNNGVVDDSQLPKDRFSAERLKGVDSTLKIQPAKLEDSAVYLCASSVRATYEQYFGPGTRLTVT.

There are many counts of this clonotype. The J gene is TRBJ1-1, the V gene TRBV7-8, with D possibly TRBD1 on 6 matching bases. The CDR3 sequence is 15 residues long. Per the germline V gene, CDR1 is SGHVS and CDR2 is FQNEAQ. The ends were cut back, 0 bases at V and 5 bases at J, with 13 bases in the middle. Here the CDR3 reads CASSLAGGVGTEAFF. CDR3 DNA: TGTGCCAGCAGCTTAGCAGGGGGAGTCGGGACTGAAGCTTTCTTT.

The gene calls are TRBV30 and TRBJ1-2; D uncertain. Germline V CDR1 and CDR2: GTSNPN, SVGIG (reference sequence). The CDR3 covers 14 residues. The V and J ends lost 0 bases and 8 bases respectively, with 16 bases between them. This CDR3 is CAWSVRQLWKGYTF. DNA of the CDR3: TGTGCCTGGAGTGTACGTCAGCTTTGGAAAGGCTACACCTTC.

This sequence joins TRBV5-5 and TRBJ2-5; the D gene is possibly TRBD2 (5 bases). Per germline, CDR1 SGHKS and CDR2 YYEKEE (reference sequence). This CDR3 spans 12 amino acids. The ends were cut back, 4 bases at V and 5 bases at J, with 9 bases in the middle. The CDR3 loop is CASSGSMETQYF. The DNA for the CDR3 is TGTGCCAGCAGCGGGAGCATGGAGACCCAGTACTTC.

To note about this clonotype: The junction departs from germline at one end; a sequencing error may be responsible. The chain uses TRBV7-9 and TRBJ1-4, with 7 bases aligning to TRBD1. The CDR3 runs to 14 residues. CDR1 SEHNR and CDR2 FQNEAQ come from the germline V gene (reference sequence). CDR3 residues: CAGSFSGGSEKLFF. In DNA, the CDR3 is TGTGCCGGCAGCTTTTCAGGGGGAAGTGAAAAACTGTTTTTT.

The rearrangement links TRBV20-1 to TRBJ2-4; weak D call: TRBD2 (5 bases). V lost 5 bases and J 6 bases, leaving 11 bases between the germline ends. Germline CDR1 and CDR2: DFQATT and SNEGSKA (reference sequence). This CDR3 has 12 amino acids. CDR3 protein: CSADRDTNIQYF. The DNA for the CDR3 is TGCAGTGCTGACCGGGATACAAACATTCAGTACTTC.